What follows is one TCR beta chain and its context. The germline CDR1 and CDR2 sequences are LGHNA and YSLEER. V lost 0 bases, J lost 0 bases, and 18 bases lay in between. The CDR3 has 20 amino acids. The data derive from a study of shared T cell receptors in the human thymus. Assay: immunoSEQ multiplex PCR; the TCRdb copy retains only in-frame clones and omits some. The data contain hundreds of thousands of clones, about 87% of them singletons. A further study also used this sample, focusing on human thymus T cells. That publication notes: Thymus tissue for the work was resected from patients undergoing corrective heart surgery. What appeared biased in thymic and blood repertoires was the usage of V and J genes. Related studies noted strongly shared thymic repertoires across unrelated people.

This receptor was taken from a boy under two years old with a congenital heart defect. The chain employs TRBV4-3 and TRBJ2-6; weak D call: TRBD1 (7 bases). The sequenced sample consisted of thymocytes. CDR3 sequence reads: CASSQDGKTGRRSGANVLTF. The CDR3 nucleotides are TGCGCCAGCAGCCAAGATGGTAAGACAGGGAGGCGCTCTGGGGCCAACGTCCTGACTTTC.